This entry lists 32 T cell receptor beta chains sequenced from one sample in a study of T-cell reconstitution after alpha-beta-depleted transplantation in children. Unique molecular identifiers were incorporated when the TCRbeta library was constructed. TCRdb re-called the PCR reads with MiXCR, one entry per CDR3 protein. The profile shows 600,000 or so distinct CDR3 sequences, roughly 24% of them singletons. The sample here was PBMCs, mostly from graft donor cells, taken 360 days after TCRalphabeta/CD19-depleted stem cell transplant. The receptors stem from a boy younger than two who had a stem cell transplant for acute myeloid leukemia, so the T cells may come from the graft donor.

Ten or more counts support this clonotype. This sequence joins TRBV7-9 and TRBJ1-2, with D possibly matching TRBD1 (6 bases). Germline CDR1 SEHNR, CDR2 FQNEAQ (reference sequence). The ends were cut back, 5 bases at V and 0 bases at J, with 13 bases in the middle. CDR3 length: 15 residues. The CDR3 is CASSRDNRANYGYTF. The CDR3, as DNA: TGTGCCAGCAGCCGAGACAACAGGGCTAACTATGGCTACACCTTC.

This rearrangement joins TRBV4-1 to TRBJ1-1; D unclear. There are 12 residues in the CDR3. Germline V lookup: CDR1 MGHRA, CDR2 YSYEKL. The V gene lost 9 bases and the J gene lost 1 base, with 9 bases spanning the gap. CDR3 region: CASRASNTEAFF. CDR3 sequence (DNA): TGCGCCAGTAGGGCCTCGAACACTGAAGCTTTCTTT.

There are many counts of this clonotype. Written as DNA, the CDR3 is TGTGCCAGCAGTTCCTCTTTACAGGGGTTCGAGCAGTACGTC. This translates into CASSSSLQGFEQYV. The chain couples TRBV28 to TRBJ2-7, with TRBD1 matching over 7 bases. The CDR3 loop spans 14 amino acids. J lost 6 bases, V lost 4 bases, and 9 bases had no gene match. Looked up from germline, CDR1 is MDHEN and CDR2 is SYDVKM.

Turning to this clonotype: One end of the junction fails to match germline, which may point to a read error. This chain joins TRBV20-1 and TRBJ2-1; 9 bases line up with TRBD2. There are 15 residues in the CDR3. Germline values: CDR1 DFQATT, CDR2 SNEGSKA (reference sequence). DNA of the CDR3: TGCTGTGCCGAGGGGCGGGGGGGTCCCTACAATGAGCAGTTCTTC. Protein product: CCAEGRGGPYNEQFF.

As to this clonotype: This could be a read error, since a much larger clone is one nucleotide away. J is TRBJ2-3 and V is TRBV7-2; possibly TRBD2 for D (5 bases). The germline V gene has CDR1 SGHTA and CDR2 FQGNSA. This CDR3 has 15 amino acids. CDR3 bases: TGTGCCAGCAGCTTAGGGGCGGGTAGCACAGATACGCGGTATTTT. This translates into CASSLGAGSTDTRYF.

The CDR3 region is CATSDWRAGTSGYEQFF. The DNA of the CDR3 is TGTGCCACCAGTGATTGGAGGGCCGGGACTAGCGGATATGAGCAGTTCTTC. The rearrangement links TRBV24-1 to TRBJ2-1; 11 bases are shared with TRBD2. J gave up 8 bases and V 2 bases, and 10 bases lay outside the gene matches. The CDR3 is 17 amino acids. Germline V gene sequence: CDR1 KGHDR, CDR2 SFDVKD.

CDR3 DNA sequence: TGTGCCAGCGTACTAATTAAGGGGCATCTTGAAGCTTTCTTT. Its protein product is CASVLIKGHLEAFF. The rearrangement links TRBV7-2 to TRBJ1-1; D is possibly TRBD1 (5 bases). There are 14 residues in the CDR3. CDR1 SGHTA and CDR2 FQGNSA come from the germline V gene. Trimming took 8 bases from V and 7 from J, leaving 20 bases between them.

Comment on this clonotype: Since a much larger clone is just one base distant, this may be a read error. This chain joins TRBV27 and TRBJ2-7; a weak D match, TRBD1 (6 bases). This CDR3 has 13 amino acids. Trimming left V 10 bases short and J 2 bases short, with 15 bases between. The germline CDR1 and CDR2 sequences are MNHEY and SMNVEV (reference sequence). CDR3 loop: CANSLRDTYEQYF. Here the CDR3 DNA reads TGTGCCAACAGCCTCCGGGACACCTACGAGCAGTACTTC.

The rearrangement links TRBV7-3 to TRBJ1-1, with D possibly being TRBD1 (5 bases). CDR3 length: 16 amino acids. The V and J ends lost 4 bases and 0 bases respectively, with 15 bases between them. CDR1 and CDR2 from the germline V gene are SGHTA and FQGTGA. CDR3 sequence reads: CASSSEDTPLNTEAFF. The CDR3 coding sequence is TGTGCCAGCAGCTCGGAGGACACACCTTTGAACACTGAAGCTTTCTTT.

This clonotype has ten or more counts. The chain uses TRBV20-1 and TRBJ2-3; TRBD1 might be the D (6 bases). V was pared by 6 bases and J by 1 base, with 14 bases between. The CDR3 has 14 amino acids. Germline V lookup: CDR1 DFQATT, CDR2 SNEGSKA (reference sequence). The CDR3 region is CSATRDTRTDTQYF. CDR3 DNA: TGCAGTGCAACTCGGGACACACGCACAGATACGCAGTATTTT.

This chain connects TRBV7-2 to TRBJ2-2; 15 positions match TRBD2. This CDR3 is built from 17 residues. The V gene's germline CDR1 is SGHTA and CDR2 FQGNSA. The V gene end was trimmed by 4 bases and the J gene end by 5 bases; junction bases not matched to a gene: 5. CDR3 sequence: CASSWTSGGAGTGELFF. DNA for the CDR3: TGTGCCAGCAGCTGGACTAGCGGGGGGGCCGGTACCGGGGAGCTGTTTTTT.

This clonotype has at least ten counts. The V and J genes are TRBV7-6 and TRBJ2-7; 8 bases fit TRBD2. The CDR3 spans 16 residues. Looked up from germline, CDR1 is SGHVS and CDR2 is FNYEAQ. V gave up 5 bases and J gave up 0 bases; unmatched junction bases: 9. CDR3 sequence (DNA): TGTGCCAGCAGCCTCTCGGGACTAGAAATCTCCTACGAGCAGTACGTC. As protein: CASSLSGLEISYEQYV.

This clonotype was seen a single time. The CDR3, as DNA: TGTGCCACCAGCAGAGATCAGGGCGGCACAGATACGCAGTATTTT. Protein product: CATSRDQGGTDTQYF. V gene TRBV15 combines with J gene TRBJ2-3, with D perhaps TRBD1 (5 bases). Germline assignment: CDR1 LNHNV and CDR2 YYDKDF (reference sequence). Trimming took off 0 bases at V and 1 base at J, with 8 bases between the two ends. This CDR3 region has 15 residues.

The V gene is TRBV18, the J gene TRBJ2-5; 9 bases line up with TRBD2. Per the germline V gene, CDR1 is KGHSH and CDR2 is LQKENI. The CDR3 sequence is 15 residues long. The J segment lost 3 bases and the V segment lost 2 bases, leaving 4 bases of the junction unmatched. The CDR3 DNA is TGTGCCAGCTCACCAGAGTCTAGCGGGGAAGAGACCCAGTACTTC. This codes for CASSPESSGEETQYF.

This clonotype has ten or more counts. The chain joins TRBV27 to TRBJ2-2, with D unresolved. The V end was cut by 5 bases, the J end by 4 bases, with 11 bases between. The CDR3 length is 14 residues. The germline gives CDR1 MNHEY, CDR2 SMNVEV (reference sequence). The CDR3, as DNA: TGTGCCAGCAGTATCACCATCATCACCGGGGAGCTGTTTTTT. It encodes CASSITIITGELFF.

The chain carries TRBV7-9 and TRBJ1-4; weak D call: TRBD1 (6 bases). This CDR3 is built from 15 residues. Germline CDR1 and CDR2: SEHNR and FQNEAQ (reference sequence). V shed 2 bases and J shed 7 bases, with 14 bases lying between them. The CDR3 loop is CASSLFPGAREKLFF. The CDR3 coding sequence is TGTGCCAGCAGCTTATTCCCAGGGGCACGTGAAAAACTGTTTTTT.

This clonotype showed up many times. The CDR3 here is CAISESWPQYVNQPQHF. The CDR3 region has the DNA TGTGCCATCAGTGAGTCGTGGCCCCAATACGTCAATCAGCCCCAGCATTTT. The chain combines TRBV10-3 with TRBJ1-5, with D hard to call. Trimming stripped 0 bases from V and 3 bases from J, with 15 bases between. The germline gives CDR1 ENHRY, CDR2 SYGVKD. This CDR3 has 17 residues.

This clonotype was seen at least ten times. CDR3 coding DNA: TGTGCCAGCAGCAAGCGGGGGGGCCGTACAGATACGCAGTATTTT. Translated: CASSKRGGRTDTQYF. The chain has TRBV12-3 or TRBV12-4 and TRBJ2-3; 10 positions match TRBD2. The CDR3 length is 15 residues. Trimming took 6 bases from V and 3 from J; bases not matched to a gene: 6.

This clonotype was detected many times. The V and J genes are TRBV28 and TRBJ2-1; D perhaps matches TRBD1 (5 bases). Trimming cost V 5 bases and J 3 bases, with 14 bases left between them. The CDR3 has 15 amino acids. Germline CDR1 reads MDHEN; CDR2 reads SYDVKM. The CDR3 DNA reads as TGTGCCAGCAGTCTCACCCGTGACAGCTACAATGAGCAGTTCTTC. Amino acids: CASSLTRDSYNEQFF.

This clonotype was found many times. This CDR3 is CASSLGLKDSPLHF. The CDR3 nucleotides are TGTGCCAGCAGCTTGGGACTCAAGGATTCACCCCTCCACTTT. This chain joins TRBV28 and TRBJ1-6; D possibly corresponds to TRBD1 (5 bases). V was trimmed by 6 bases and J by 8 bases, leaving 14 bases between them. Looked up from germline, CDR1 is MDHEN and CDR2 is SYDVKM. The CDR3 is 14 residues long.

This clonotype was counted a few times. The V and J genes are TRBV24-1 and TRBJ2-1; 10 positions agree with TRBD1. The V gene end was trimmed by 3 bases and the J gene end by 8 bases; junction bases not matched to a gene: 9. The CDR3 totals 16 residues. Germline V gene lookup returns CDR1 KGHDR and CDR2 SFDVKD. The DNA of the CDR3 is TGTGCCACCAGTGATGCATCGGGACAGGGGTATCATGAGCAGTTCTTC. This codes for CATSDASGQGYHEQFF.

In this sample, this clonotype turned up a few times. The CDR3, as DNA: TGCAGCGTTGAATATCGACAGGCGAACACTGAAGCTTTCTTT. Amino acid sequence: CSVEYRQANTEAFF. This chain links TRBV29-1 with TRBJ1-1; tentative D call: TRBD1 (6 bases). The germline V and J ends were trimmed by 2 bases and 1 base, with 11 bases remaining between them. Germline V CDR1 and CDR2: SQVTM, ANQGSEA. The CDR3 spans 14 residues.

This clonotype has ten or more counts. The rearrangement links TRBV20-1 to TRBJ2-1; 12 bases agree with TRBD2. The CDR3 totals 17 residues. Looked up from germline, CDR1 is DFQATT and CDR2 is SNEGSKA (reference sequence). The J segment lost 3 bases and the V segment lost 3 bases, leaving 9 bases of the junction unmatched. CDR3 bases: TGCAGTGCTAGCAGGACTAGCGGGGCCACCTACTACAATGAGCAGTTCTTC. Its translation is CSASRTSGATYYNEQFF.

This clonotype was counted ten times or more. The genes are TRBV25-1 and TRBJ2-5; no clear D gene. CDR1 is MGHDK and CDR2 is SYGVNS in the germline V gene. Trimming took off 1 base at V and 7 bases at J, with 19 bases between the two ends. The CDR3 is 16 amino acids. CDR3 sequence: CASSESGVGSGRTQYF. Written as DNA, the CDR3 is TGTGCCAGCAGTGAATCTGGGGTGGGCTCAGGTCGGACCCAGTACTTC.

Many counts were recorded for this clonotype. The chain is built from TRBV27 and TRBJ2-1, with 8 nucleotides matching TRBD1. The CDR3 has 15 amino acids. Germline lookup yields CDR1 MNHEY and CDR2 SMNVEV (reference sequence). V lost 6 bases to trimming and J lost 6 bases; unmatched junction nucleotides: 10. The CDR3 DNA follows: TGTGCCAGCAGCCCCTCGGGGACAGGCCTCAATGAGCAGTTCTTC. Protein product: CASSPSGTGLNEQFF.

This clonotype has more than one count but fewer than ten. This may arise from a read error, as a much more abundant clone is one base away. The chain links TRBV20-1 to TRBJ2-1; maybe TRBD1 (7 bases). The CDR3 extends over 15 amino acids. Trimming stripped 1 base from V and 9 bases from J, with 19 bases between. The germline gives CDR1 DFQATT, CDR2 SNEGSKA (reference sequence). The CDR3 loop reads CSARGRGQIRGEQFF. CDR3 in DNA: TGCAGTGCTAGAGGGAGGGGACAGATAAGAGGTGAGCAGTTCTTC.

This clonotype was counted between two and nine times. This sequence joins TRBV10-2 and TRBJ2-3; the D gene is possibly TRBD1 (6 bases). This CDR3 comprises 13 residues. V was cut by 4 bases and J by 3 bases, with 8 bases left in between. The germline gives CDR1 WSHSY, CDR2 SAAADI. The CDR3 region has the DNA TGCGCCAGCAGTGGGACAGTGACAGATACGCAGTATTTT. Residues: CASSGTVTDTQYF.

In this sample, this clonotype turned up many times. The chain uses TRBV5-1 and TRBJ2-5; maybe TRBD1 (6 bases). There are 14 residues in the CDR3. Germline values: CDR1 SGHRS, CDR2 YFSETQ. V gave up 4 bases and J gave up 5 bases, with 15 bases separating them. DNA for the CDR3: TGCGCCAGCAGCCTGAGGCCCCAGGGGGAGACCCAGTACTTC. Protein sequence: CASSLRPQGETQYF.

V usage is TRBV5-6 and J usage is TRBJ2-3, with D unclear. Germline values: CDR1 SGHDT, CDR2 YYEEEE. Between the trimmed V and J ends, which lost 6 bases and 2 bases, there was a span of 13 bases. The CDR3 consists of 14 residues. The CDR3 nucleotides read TGTGCCAGCAAGACCCAAAGGTTCACAGATACGCAGTATTTT. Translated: CASKTQRFTDTQYF.

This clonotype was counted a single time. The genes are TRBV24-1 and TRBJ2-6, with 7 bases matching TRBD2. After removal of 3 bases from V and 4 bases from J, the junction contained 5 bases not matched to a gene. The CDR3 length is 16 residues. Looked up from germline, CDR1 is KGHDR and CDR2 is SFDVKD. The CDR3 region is CATSDPGRAGANVLTF. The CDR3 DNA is TGTGCCACCAGTGATCCGGGGAGGGCAGGGGCCAACGTCCTGACTTTC.

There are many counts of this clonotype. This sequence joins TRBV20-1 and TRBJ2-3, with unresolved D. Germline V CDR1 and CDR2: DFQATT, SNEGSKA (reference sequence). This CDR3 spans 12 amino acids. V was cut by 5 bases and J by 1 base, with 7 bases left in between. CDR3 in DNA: TGCAGTGCTCGACGCGGCACAGATACGCAGTATTTT. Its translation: CSARRGTDTQYF.

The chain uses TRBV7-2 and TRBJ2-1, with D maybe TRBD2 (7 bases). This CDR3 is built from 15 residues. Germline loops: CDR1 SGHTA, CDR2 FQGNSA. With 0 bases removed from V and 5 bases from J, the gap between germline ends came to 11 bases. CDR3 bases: TGTGCCAGCAGCTTAGCAGGGGGGGCCCACAATGAGCAGTTCTTC. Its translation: CASSLAGGAHNEQFF.